The 27 T cell receptor beta chains below come from one sample, sequenced in a study of shared clonotypes between healthy human individuals. Assay used: immunoSEQ multiplex PCR; TCRdb lists only in-frame clones, some missing. The sample holds some 900,000 clones; over 75% are singletons and the top ten take approximately 1.5%. Sequencing input: memory CD4+ T cells sorted from blood. Subset given: CD45RA-negative fraction. These receptor sequences come from a man younger than 35 in good health.

The sample holds one count of this clone. V and J are TRBV7-9 and TRBJ2-1; no definite D call. In germline, CDR1 is SEHNR, CDR2 FQNEAQ (reference sequence). With 2 bases removed from V and 0 bases from J, the gap between germline ends came to 11 bases. The CDR3 sequence is 16 residues long. CDR3: CASSLLTSSSYNEQFF. DNA for the CDR3: TGTGCCAGCAGCTTACTTACTTCAAGCTCCTACAATGAGCAGTTCTTC.

The table lists this clone with a few counts. This rearrangement joins TRBV19 to TRBJ1-3; D is ambiguous. The CDR3 contains 14 residues. CDR1 and CDR2 from the germline V gene are LNHDA and SQIVND (reference sequence). V dropped 8 bases and J dropped 0 bases, with 11 bases sitting between them. The DNA of the CDR3 is TGTGCCAGTTGCGCCACGAGCTCTGGAAACACCATATATTTT. Its protein is CASCATSSGNTIYF.

This clone was seen ten or more times. V gene TRBV25-1 combines with J gene TRBJ1-1, with unresolved D. CDR3 length: 14 amino acids. Germline CDR1 is MGHDK and CDR2 is SYGVNS. Trimming shortened V by 7 bases and J by 2 bases, and 14 bases separated the two germline ends. The CDR3 loop is CASKKEGFNTEAFF. In DNA form, the CDR3 reads TGTGCCAGCAAGAAGGAGGGTTTTAACACTGAAGCTTTCTTT.

The J gene is TRBJ1-1, the V gene TRBV7-2; TRBD1 might be the D (5 bases). Deletions cut 10 bases from V and 5 bases from J, with 17 bases between. This CDR3 comprises 13 residues. The V gene's germline CDR1 is SGHTA and CDR2 FQGNSA. The CDR3 region is CAILREGLTEAFF. In DNA, the CDR3 is TGTGCCATCCTGCGGGAGGGGTTGACTGAAGCTTTCTTT.

J is TRBJ2-1 and V is TRBV5-6; 9 nucleotides align to TRBD2. V lost 2 bases, J lost 4 bases, and 7 bases stayed unmatched. The CDR3 is 16 amino acids. Germline CDR1 reads SGHDT; CDR2 reads YYEEEE. CDR3 loop: CASSFLKTSGYNEQFF. The CDR3 DNA follows: TGTGCCAGCAGCTTTTTAAAGACTAGCGGTTACAATGAGCAGTTCTTC.

In DNA, the CDR3 is TGCGCCAGCAGCCAAGTGGGGCGGCTAGCGGGAGAAGAGACCCAGTACTTC. Translated: CASSQVGRLAGEETQYF. The chain recombines TRBV4-1 with TRBJ2-5; 10 nucleotides match TRBD2. Looked up from germline, CDR1 is MGHRA and CDR2 is YSYEKL. The CDR3 consists of 17 residues. V lost 1 base, J lost 3 bases, and 8 bases stayed unmatched.

This CDR3 reads CASSWDRISPYEQYF. CDR3 DNA sequence: TGCGCCAGCAGCTGGGACAGGATTTCACCCTACGAGCAGTACTTC. J is TRBJ2-7 and V is TRBV5-1, with 8 bases aligning to TRBD1. Germline V gives CDR1 SGHRS, CDR2 YFSETQ. CDR3 length: 15 residues. J gave up 2 bases and V 3 bases, and 7 bases lay outside the gene matches. Supplemented by reference TRBV5-1 and TRBJ2-7, the full variable domain reads KAGVTQTPRYLIKTRGQQVTLSCSPISGHRSVSWYQQTPGQGLQFLFEYFSETQRNKGNFPGRFSGRQFSNSRSEMNVSTLELGDSALYLCASSWDRISPYEQYFGPGTRLTVT.

The chain uses TRBV4-2 and TRBJ1-6; D remains unclear. Germline CDR1 reads LGHNA; CDR2 reads YNFKEQ. CDR3 length equals 19 residues. V was clipped by 0 bases and J by 5 bases, with 20 bases between them. CDR3 in DNA: TGTGCCAGCAGCCAAGATCAGGCTGGGAGGGTGGCCAATAATTCACCCCTCCACTTT. This sequence encodes CASSQDQAGRVANNSPLHF.

V usage is TRBV6-4 and J usage is TRBJ2-3, with 8 bases that match TRBD2. The CDR3 totals 15 residues. Germline V lookup: CDR1 MRHNA, CDR2 SNTAGT. V was clipped by 6 bases and J by 4 bases; unmatched bases: 9. CDR3 DNA sequence: TGTGCCAGCAGCCCGGGACTAGGGCAAGCAGATACGCAGTATTTT. It encodes CASSPGLGQADTQYF.

The rearrangement links TRBV19 to TRBJ1-5, with D possibly being TRBD1 (6 bases). CDR3 size: 13 residues. Per the germline V gene, CDR1 is LNHDA and CDR2 is SQIVND (reference sequence). V lost 8 bases to trimming and J lost 7 bases, with 15 bases between them. The CDR3 DNA reads TGTGCCAGTCGGAGGGCAGGGGTCCAGCCCCAGCATTTT. It specifies CASRRAGVQPQHF.

There are a few counts of this clone. The chain couples TRBV21-1 to TRBJ1-1; TRBD1, the table's D call, lacks a check against the DNA. TRBV21-1 is reported as a pseudogene. This CDR3 has 16 amino acids. Written as DNA, the CDR3 is TGTGCCAGCAGCAAAGGGGGGCCTGATCTGAACACTGAAGCTTTCTTT. Its protein product is CASSKGGPDLNTEAFF.

Only a few counts were recorded for this clone. The chain couples TRBV2 to TRBJ1-2, with D maybe TRBD1 (6 bases). The CDR3 extends over 14 amino acids. Per germline, CDR1 SNHLY and CDR2 FYNNEI. V lost 3 bases and J 8 bases, leaving 16 bases between the germline ends. The CDR3 DNA sequence: TGTGCCAGCAGTGAGCAGGACAGTCTTCGGGGCTACACCTTC. Amino acids: CASSEQDSLRGYTF.

This clone was counted at least ten times. Distinct nucleotide sequences in the sample also encode this CDR3. V gene TRBV11-2 combines with J gene TRBJ2-7, with 9 bases identical to TRBD1. CDR1 is SGHAT, CDR2 FQNNGV, per germline. The CDR3 has 15 residues. With 5 bases clipped from V and 4 bases from J, the junction kept 9 bases outside the gene matches. CDR3 region: CASSLGGTGLYEQYF. The CDR3 DNA follows: TGTGCCAGCAGCCTGGGCGGGACAGGGCTTTACGAGCAGTACTTC.

The chain joins TRBV7-6 to TRBJ1-6; possibly TRBD1 for D (5 bases). Germline loops: CDR1 SGHVS, CDR2 FNYEAQ. V lost 2 bases and J lost 9, with 14 bases in between. CDR3 length: 15 amino acids. The DNA of the CDR3 is TGTGCCAGCAGCTTATTGCCCGACAGTTCTTCACCCCTCCACTTT. Amino acids: CASSLLPDSSSPLHF.

The CDR3 spells CAWSVSLPSSGNTIYF. CDR3 sequence (DNA): TGTGCCTGGAGTGTGTCTTTACCGTCCTCTGGAAACACCATATATTTT. The chain carries TRBV30 and TRBJ1-3; D gene ambiguous. The CDR3 extends over 16 amino acids. Germline V CDR1 and CDR2: GTSNPN, SVGIG (reference sequence). Trimming took 0 bases from V and 0 from J, leaving 12 bases between them.

This sequence joins TRBV7-9 and TRBJ1-4; D unresolved. The V and J ends lost 1 base and 3 bases respectively, with 15 bases between them. Germline CDR1 is SEHNR and CDR2 is FQNEAQ (reference sequence). The length of the CDR3 is 17 residues. CDR3 sequence (DNA): TGTGCCAGCAGCTTAGTAGGATCCTCTGGGGCTAATGAAAAACTGTTTTTT. This gives the protein CASSLVGSSGANEKLFF.

The chain is built from TRBV7-9 and TRBJ2-5; D might be TRBD2 (5 bases). The CDR3 contains 12 residues. The V end lost 5 bases, the J end lost 4 bases, and 8 bases lay between the germline ends. Per the germline V gene, CDR1 is SEHNR and CDR2 is FQNEAQ (reference sequence). This CDR3 is CASSKTRETQYF. The DNA of the CDR3 is TGTGCCAGCAGCAAAACTAGAGAGACCCAGTACTTC. Filled out from reference TRBV7-9 and TRBJ2-5, the complete variable domain reads DTGVSQNPRHKITKRGQNVTFRCDPISEHNRLYWYRQTLGQGPEFLTYFQNEAQLEKSRLLSDRFSAERPKGSFSTLEIQRTEQGDSAMYLCASSKTRETQYFGPGTRLLVL.

The rearrangement links TRBV28 to TRBJ2-1, with 16 positions matching TRBD2. The CDR3 sequence is 18 residues long. Per germline, CDR1 MDHEN and CDR2 SYDVKM. J gave up 2 bases and V 5 bases, and 6 bases lay outside the gene matches. The CDR3 DNA reads as TGTGCCAGCAGTCCGGGACTAGCGGGGGGGCATCCCTACAATGAGCAGTTCTTC. Translation gives CASSPGLAGGHPYNEQFF. The entire variable domain, with the rest obtained from reference TRBV28 and TRBJ2-1, is as follows: DVKVTQSSRYLVKRTGEKVFLECVQDMDHENMFWYRQDPGLGLRLIYFSYDVKMKEKGDIPEGYSVSREKKERFSLILESASTNQTSMYLCASSPGLAGGHPYNEQFFGPGTRLTVL.

V is TRBV7-2 and J is TRBJ2-5, with TRBD2 identical over 9 bases. V dropped 4 bases and J dropped 2; count of bases not matched to a gene: 5. The CDR3 is 15 amino acids. Per germline, CDR1 SGHTA and CDR2 FQGNSA. The CDR3 coding sequence is TGTGCCAGCAGCTCGTACCTAGCGGGACAAGAGACCCAGTACTTC. Translation: CASSSYLAGQETQYF.

The V gene is TRBV6-1, the J gene TRBJ2-7, with D possibly being TRBD1 or TRBD2 (5 bases each). Deletions cut 0 bases from V and 9 bases from J, with 15 bases between. The CDR3 has 14 amino acids. CDR1 and CDR2 (germline): MNHNS, SASEGT. The CDR3 DNA is TGTGCCAGCAGTGAAGCGCTCAGAGGGGTAGGGCAGTACTTC. As protein: CASSEALRGVGQYF.

The chain uses TRBV10-1 and TRBJ2-1; D may be TRBD2 (6 bases). The germline V and J ends were trimmed by 5 bases and 10 bases, with 18 bases remaining between them. Germline loops: CDR1 WNHNN, CDR2 SYGVQD (reference sequence). The CDR3 runs to 14 residues. CDR3 amino acids: CASSSGLPPGEQFF. Written as DNA, the CDR3 is TGCGCCAGCAGTTCGGGACTTCCCCCCGGGGAGCAGTTCTTC.

This clone appeared a few times. This chain uses TRBV7-9 with TRBJ2-1; 13 bases align to TRBD2. This CDR3 region has 15 residues. Trimming took 5 bases from V and 6 from J; bases not matched to a gene: 4. In germline, CDR1 is SEHNR, CDR2 FQNEAQ (reference sequence). The CDR3: CASSPTSGGANEQFF. The CDR3 region has the DNA TGTGCCAGCAGCCCCACTAGCGGGGGGGCCAATGAGCAGTTCTTC.

This sequence joins TRBV20-1 and TRBJ1-1; D remains unclear. CDR1 is DFQATT, CDR2 SNEGSKA, per germline (reference sequence). The CDR3 is 11 residues long. V lost 6 bases to trimming and J lost 4 bases, with 9 bases between them. CDR3: CSALWGTEAFF. Here the CDR3 DNA reads TGCAGTGCCTTGTGGGGCACTGAAGCTTTCTTT.

This clone has a single count. V usage is TRBV5-1 and J usage is TRBJ2-3; possibly TRBD2 for D (6 bases). V was cut by 7 bases and J by 2 bases, with 8 bases left in between. The CDR3 is made up of 12 amino acids. CDR1 and CDR2 (germline): SGHRS, YFSETQ. CDR3 residues: CASRGITDTQYF. CDR3 DNA: TGCGCCAGCCGGGGGATCACAGATACGCAGTATTTT.

The rearrangement joins TRBV27 to TRBJ2-1, with D possibly matching TRBD1 (6 bases). The CDR3 extends over 14 amino acids. V was pared by 3 bases and J by 5 bases, with 11 bases between. Germline-derived CDR1 and CDR2 are MNHEY and SMNVEV (reference sequence). This CDR3 is CASSFNTGHNEQFF. DNA of the CDR3: TGTGCCAGCAGTTTCAATACAGGGCACAATGAGCAGTTCTTC.

The J gene is TRBJ2-1, the V gene TRBV5-8, with unresolved D. The CDR3 has 15 amino acids. The germline V gene encodes CDR1 SGHTS and CDR2 YDEGEE. Trimming cost V 0 bases and J 7 bases, with 14 bases left between them. The CDR3 sequence: CASSLDGVSRNEQFF. The DNA of the CDR3 is TGTGCCAGCAGCTTGGATGGGGTATCAAGAAATGAGCAGTTCTTC.

The J gene is TRBJ1-6, the V gene TRBV27, with 11 nucleotides matching TRBD1. After removal of 5 bases from V and 0 bases from J, the junction contained 6 bases not matched to a gene. Germline V gene data show CDR1 as MNHEY and CDR2 as SMNVEV (reference sequence). This CDR3 spans 18 amino acids. The CDR3 bases are TGTGCCAGCAGTCCCGGGACAGGGGGGCGCTCCTATAATTCACCCCTCCACTTT. Amino acid sequence: CASSPGTGGRSYNSPLHF.